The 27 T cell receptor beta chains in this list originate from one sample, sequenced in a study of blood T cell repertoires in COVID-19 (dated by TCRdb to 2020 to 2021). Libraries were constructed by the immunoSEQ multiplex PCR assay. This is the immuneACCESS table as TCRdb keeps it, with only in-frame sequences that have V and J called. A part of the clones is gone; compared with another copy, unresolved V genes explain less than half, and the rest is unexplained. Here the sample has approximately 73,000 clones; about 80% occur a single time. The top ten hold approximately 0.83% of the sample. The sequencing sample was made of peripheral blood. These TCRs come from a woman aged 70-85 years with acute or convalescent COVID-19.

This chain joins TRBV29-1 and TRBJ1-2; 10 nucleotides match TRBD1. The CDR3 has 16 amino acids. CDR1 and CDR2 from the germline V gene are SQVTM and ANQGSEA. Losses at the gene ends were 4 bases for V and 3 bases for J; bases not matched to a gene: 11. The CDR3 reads CSVALGTGAPDYGYTF. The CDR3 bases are TGCAGCGTTGCTCTAGGGACAGGGGCGCCGGACTATGGCTACACCTTC.

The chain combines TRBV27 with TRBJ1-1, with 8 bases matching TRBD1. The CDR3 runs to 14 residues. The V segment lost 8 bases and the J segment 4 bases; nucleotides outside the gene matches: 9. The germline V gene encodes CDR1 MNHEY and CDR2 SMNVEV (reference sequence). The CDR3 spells CASAQQGVVTEAFF. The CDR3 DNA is TGTGCCAGCGCCCAACAGGGGGTAGTCACTGAAGCTTTCTTT.

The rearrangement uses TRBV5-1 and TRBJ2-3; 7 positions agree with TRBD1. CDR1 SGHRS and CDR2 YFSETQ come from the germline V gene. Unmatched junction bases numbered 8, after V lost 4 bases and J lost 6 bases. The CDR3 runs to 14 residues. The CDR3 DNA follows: TGCGCCAGCAGCCCGACAGGGCTGATGGATACGCAGTATTTT. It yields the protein CASSPTGLMDTQYF.

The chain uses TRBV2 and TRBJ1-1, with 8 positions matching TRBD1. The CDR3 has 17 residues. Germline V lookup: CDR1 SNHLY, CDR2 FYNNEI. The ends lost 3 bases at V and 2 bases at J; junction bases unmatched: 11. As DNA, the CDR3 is TGTGCCAGCAGTGACGAAACACTGACAGGGGACAACACTGAAGCTTTCTTT. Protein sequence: CASSDETLTGDNTEAFF.

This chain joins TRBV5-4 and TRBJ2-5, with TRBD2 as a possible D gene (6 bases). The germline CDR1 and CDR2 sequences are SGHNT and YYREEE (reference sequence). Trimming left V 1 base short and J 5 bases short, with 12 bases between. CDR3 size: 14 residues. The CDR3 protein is CASSLTSLSETQYF. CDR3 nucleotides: TGTGCCAGCAGCTTGACTAGCCTTTCGGAGACCCAGTACTTC.

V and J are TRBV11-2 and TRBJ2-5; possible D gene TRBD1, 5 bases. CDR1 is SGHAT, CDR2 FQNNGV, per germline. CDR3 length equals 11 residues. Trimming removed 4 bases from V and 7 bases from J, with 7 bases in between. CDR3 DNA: TGTGCCAGCAGCTCTCAGGGGACCCAGTACTTC. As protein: CASSSQGTQYF.

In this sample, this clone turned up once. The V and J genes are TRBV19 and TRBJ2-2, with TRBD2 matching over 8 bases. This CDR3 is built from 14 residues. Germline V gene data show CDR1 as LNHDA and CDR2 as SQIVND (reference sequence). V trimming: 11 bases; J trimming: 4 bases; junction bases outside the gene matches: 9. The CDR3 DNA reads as TGTGCCTCCCTCGGGGGGGATCGCACCGGGGAGCTGTTTTTT. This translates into CASLGGDRTGELFF. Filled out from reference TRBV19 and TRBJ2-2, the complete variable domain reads DGGITQSPKYLFRKEGQNVTLSCEQNLNHDAMYWYRQDPGQGLRLIYYSQIVNDFQKGDIAEGYSVSREKKESFPLTVTSAQKNPTAFYLCASLGGDRTGELFFGEGSRLTVL.

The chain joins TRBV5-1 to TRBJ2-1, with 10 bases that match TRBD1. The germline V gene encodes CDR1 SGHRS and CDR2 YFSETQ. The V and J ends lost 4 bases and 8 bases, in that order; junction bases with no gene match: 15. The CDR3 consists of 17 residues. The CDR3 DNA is TGCGCCAGCAGCGCCCTCATCCGGGACAGGGGTAGCGATGAGCAGTTCTTC. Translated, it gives CASSALIRDRGSDEQFF.

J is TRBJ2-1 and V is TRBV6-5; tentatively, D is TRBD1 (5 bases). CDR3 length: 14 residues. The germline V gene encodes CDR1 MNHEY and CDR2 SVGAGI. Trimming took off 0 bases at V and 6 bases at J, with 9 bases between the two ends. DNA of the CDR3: TGTGCCAGCAGTTACTCGTATGGGGCCAATGAGCAGTTCTTC. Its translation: CASSYSYGANEQFF.

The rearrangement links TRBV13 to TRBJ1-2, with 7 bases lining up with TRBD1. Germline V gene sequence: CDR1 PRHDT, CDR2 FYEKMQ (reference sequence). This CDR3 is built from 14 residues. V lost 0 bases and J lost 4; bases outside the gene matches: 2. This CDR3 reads CASSLGSGGYGYTF. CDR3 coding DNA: TGTGCCAGCAGCTTAGGTTCAGGGGGCTATGGCTACACCTTC.

DNA of the CDR3: TGTGCCAGCAGCCCAACAGGGTATGCAGGCTACACCTTC. It yields the protein CASSPTGYAGYTF. V and J are TRBV12-3 or TRBV12-4 and TRBJ1-2; possibly TRBD1 for D (6 bases). The CDR3 runs to 13 residues. Between the trimmed V and J ends, which lost 6 bases and 8 bases, there was a span of 16 bases.

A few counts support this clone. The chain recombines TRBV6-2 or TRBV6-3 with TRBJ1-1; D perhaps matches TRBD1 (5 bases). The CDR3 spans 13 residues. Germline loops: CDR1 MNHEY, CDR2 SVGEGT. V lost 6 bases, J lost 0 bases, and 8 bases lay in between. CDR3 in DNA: TGTGCCAGCAGCGACAGCTTGAACACTGAAGCTTTCTTT. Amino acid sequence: CASSDSLNTEAFF.

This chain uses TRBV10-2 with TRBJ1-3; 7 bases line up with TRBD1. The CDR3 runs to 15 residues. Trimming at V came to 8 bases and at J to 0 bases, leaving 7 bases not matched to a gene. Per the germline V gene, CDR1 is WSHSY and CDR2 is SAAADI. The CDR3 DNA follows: TGCGCCAGCCGAGCCGCAGGGGGCTCTGGAAACACCATATATTTT. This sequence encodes CASRAAGGSGNTIYF.

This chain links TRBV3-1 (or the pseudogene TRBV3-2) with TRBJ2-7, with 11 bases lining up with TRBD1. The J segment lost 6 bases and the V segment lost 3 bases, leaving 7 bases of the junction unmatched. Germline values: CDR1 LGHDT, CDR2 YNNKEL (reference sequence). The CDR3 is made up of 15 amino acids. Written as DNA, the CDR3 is TGTGCCAGCAGCCACCGTCCCGGGACAGGGGGCGAGCAGTACTTC. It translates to CASSHRPGTGGEQYF.

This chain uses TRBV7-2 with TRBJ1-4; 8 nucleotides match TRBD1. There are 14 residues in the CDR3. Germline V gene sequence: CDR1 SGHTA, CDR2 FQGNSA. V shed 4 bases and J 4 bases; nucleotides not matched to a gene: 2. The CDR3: CASSSGQDNEKLFF. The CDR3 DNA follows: TGTGCCAGCAGCTCGGGACAGGATAATGAAAAACTGTTTTTT.

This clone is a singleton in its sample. In DNA form, the CDR3 reads TGCGCCAGCAGCGGGTTGGGACAGGGGAGTCCAGATACGCAGTATTTT. It is translated as CASSGLGQGSPDTQYF. The chain links TRBV5-1 to TRBJ2-3; 10 nucleotides align to TRBD1. V shed 4 bases and J 4 bases; nucleotides not matched to a gene: 9. This CDR3 has 16 amino acids. Germline lookup yields CDR1 SGHRS and CDR2 YFSETQ.

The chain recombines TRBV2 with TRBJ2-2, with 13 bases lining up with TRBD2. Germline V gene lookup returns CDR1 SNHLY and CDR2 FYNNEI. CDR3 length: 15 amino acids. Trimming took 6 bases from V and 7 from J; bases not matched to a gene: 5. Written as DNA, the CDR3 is TGTGCCAGCAGCGGGACTAGCGGGAATGTCGGGGAGCTGTTTTTT. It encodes CASSGTSGNVGELFF.

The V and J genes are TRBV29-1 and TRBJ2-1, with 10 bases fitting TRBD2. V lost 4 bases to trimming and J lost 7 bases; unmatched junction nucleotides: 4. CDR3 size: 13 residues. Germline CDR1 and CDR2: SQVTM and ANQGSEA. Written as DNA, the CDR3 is TGCAGCGTTGCTCCTAGCGGGAGTAATGAGCAGTTCTTC. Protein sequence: CSVAPSGSNEQFF.

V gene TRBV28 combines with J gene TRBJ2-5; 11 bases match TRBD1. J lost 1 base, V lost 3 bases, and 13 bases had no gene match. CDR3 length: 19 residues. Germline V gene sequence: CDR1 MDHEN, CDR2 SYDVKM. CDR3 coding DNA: TGTGCCAGCAGTTTGTCCGGGACAGGGGGTGCCCAGCCCCAAGAGACCCAGTACTTC. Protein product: CASSLSGTGGAQPQETQYF.

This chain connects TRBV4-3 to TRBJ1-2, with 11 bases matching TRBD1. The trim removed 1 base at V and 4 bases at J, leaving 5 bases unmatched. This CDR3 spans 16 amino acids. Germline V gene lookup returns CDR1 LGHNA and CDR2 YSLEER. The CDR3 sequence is CASSQAWGTGGYGYTF. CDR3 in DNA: TGCGCCAGCAGCCAAGCTTGGGGGACAGGGGGCTATGGCTACACCTTC.

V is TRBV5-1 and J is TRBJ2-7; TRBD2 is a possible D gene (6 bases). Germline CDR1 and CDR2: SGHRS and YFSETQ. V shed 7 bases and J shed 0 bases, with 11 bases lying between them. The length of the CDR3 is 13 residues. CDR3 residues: CASVAESSYEQYF. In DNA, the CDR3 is TGCGCCAGCGTAGCGGAGAGCTCCTACGAGCAGTACTTC.

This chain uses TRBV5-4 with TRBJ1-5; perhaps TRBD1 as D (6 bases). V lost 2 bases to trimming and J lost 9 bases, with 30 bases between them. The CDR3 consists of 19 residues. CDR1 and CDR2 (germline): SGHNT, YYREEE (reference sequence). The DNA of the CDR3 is TGTGCCAGCAGCTTCCCAAAATCGGGGGGGCGGGGGCCCATCATGCCCCAGCATTTT. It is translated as CASSFPKSGGRGPIMPQHF.

The CDR3 nucleotides read TGTGCCAGTCGACTAGCAGCTAACACAGATACGCAGTATTTT. Translation: CASRLAANTDTQYF. The J gene is TRBJ2-3, the V gene TRBV28, with 7 bases identical to TRBD2. The ends lost 9 bases at V and 2 bases at J; junction bases unmatched: 8. The CDR3 covers 14 residues. Germline CDR1 and CDR2: MDHEN and SYDVKM.

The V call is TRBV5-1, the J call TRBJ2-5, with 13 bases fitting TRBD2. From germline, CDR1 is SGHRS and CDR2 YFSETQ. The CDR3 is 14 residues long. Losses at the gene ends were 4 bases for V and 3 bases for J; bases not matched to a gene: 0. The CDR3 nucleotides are TGCGCCAGCAGCACTAGCGGGGGGGAAGAGACCCAGTACTTC. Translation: CASSTSGGEETQYF.

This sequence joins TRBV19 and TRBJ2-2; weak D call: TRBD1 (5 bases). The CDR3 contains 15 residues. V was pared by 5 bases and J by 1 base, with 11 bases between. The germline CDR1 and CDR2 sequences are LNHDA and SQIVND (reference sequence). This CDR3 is CASSQVGQNTGELFF. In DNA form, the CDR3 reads TGTGCCAGTAGTCAGGTGGGGCAGAACACCGGGGAGCTGTTTTTT.

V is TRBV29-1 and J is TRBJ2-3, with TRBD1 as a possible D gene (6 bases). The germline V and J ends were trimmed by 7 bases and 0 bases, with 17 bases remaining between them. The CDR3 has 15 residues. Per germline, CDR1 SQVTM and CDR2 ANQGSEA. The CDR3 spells CSALPTGLSTDTQYF. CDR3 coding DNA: TGCAGCGCCCTCCCGACAGGACTTAGCACAGATACGCAGTATTTT.

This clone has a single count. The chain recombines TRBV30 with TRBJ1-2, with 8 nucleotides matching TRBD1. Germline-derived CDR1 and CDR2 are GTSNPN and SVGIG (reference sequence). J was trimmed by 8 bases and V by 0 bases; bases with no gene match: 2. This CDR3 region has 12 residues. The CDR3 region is CAWSVGQGGYTF. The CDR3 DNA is TGTGCCTGGAGTGTTGGACAGGGAGGCTACACCTTC.